This entry lists 18 T cell receptor beta chains sequenced from one sample in a study of blood T cells in healthy people across ages. With a J-beta primer mix and a sample-barcoded 5' primer, a second PCR ran 7 to 11 cycles. TCRdb ran MiXCR on the 5' RACE reads and lists one entry per CDR3 protein. The sample lists roughly 560,000 distinct CDR3 sequences, around 24% occurring once. The same data also contributed to another study, on T cells of mothers and their children.

The sample was blood. Receptors originate from a boy younger than 18 in good health.

This clonotype has more than one count but fewer than ten. V and J are TRBV28 and TRBJ1-5, with D uncertain. The CDR3 totals 16 residues. V lost 3 bases to trimming and J lost 3 bases, with 15 bases between them. Germline V lookup: CDR1 MDHEN, CDR2 SYDVKM. The chain's CDR3 is CASSFLGEGLNQPQHF. In nucleotides, the CDR3 is TGTGCCAGCAGTTTCTTGGGCGAAGGTCTCAATCAGCCCCAGCATTTT.

The J gene is TRBJ2-3, the V gene TRBV25-1; D call uncertain. The germline gives CDR1 MGHDK, CDR2 SYGVNS. There are 10 residues in the CDR3. V shed 2 bases and J shed 6 bases, with 0 bases lying between them. The CDR3 DNA reads TGTGCCAGCAGTGAAGATACGCAGTATTTT. This translates into CASSEDTQYF.

The rearrangement joins TRBV4-3 to TRBJ2-7; D gene unclear. V was cut by 3 bases and J by 0 bases, with 15 bases left in between. The germline CDR1 and CDR2 sequences are LGHNA and YSLEER. The CDR3 is made up of 16 amino acids. Here the CDR3 DNA reads TGCGCCAGCAGCCAGGTTAGGACGCTGGGCTCCTACGAGCAGTACTTC. It yields the protein CASSQVRTLGSYEQYF.

The chain recombines TRBV27 with TRBJ2-6; 14 nucleotides match TRBD2. This CDR3 comprises 20 residues. Germline V gene lookup returns CDR1 MNHEY and CDR2 SMNVEV (reference sequence). V trimming: 2 bases; J trimming: 3 bases; junction bases outside the gene matches: 9. CDR3 protein: CASSLQGLAGAGRGANVLTF. CDR3 bases: TGTGCCAGCAGTTTACAGGGACTAGCGGGAGCGGGTCGTGGGGCCAACGTCCTGACTTTC. The variable domain in full, with the rest retrieved from reference TRBV27 and TRBJ2-6, is EAQVTQNPRYLITVTGKKLTVTCSQNMNHEYMSWYRQDPGLGLRQIYYSMNVEVTDKGDVPEGYKVSRKEKRNFPLILESPSPNQTSLYFCASSLQGLAGAGRGANVLTFGAGSRLTVL.

With regard to this clonotype: The junction and the germline gene differ at one end; a read error may be behind it. The genes are TRBV11-2 and TRBJ2-1; D is ambiguous. The CDR3 runs 12 residues. Germline CDR1 reads SGHAT; CDR2 reads FQNNGV. The CDR3 spells CANSLGINEQFF. For the CDR3, the DNA is TGCGCCAACAGTCTAGGGATCAATGAGCAGTTCTTC.

This clonotype was recorded only once. DNA of the CDR3: TGCAGCGTTCCCCCGGGACTAGAAGAGACCCAGTACTTC. This translates into CSVPPGLEETQYF. This chain uses TRBV29-1 with TRBJ2-5; TRBD2 matches 8 bases. Trimming took 5 bases from V and 3 from J; bases not matched to a gene: 5. The germline CDR1 and CDR2 sequences are SQVTM and ANQGSEA. The CDR3 runs to 13 residues.

A few counts support this clonotype. This chain links TRBV27 with TRBJ2-7; the D is unclear. This CDR3 has 13 residues. The V end was cut by 3 bases, the J end by 0 bases, with 6 bases between. CDR1 and CDR2 (germline): MNHEY, SMNVEV (reference sequence). The CDR3 here is CASSFGISYEQYF. CDR3 DNA: TGTGCCAGCAGTTTTGGGATCTCCTACGAGCAGTACTTC.

A few counts support this clonotype. The rearrangement links TRBV28 to TRBJ2-2; 7 bases match TRBD1. CDR3 size: 13 residues. Germline-derived CDR1 and CDR2 are MDHEN and SYDVKM. Losses at the gene ends were 3 bases for V and 14 bases for J; bases not matched to a gene: 9. CDR3 residues: CASSFLRQGELFF. DNA for the CDR3: TGTGCCAGCAGTTTCCTCAGACAGGGTGAACTGTTTTTT. Combining the CDR3 with reference TRBV28 and TRBJ2-2 gives the whole variable domain DVKVTQSSRYLVKRTGEKVFLECVQDMDHENMFWYRQDPGLGLRLIYFSYDVKMKEKGDIPEGYSVSREKKERFSLILESASTNQTSMYLCASSFLRQGELFFGEGSRLTVL.

The chain links TRBV6-1 to TRBJ2-7, with TRBD1 matching 8 bases. The CDR3 totals 15 residues. The germline V gene has CDR1 MNHNS and CDR2 SASEGT. V shed 4 bases, J shed 3 bases, and the junction held 8 bases outside the gene matches. CDR3 protein: CASSALGTGVYEQYF. In nucleotides, the CDR3 is TGTGCCAGCAGTGCCCTCGGGACAGGTGTCTACGAGCAGTACTTC.

This clonotype has more than one count but fewer than ten. This chain uses TRBV20-1 with TRBJ1-2; D uncertain. This CDR3 comprises 15 residues. The V gene's germline CDR1 is DFQATT and CDR2 SNEGSKA (reference sequence). The V gene lost 1 base and the J gene lost 4 bases, with 16 bases spanning the gap. CDR3 region: CSARVTATRSYGYTF. CDR3 nucleotides: TGCAGTGCTAGAGTCACGGCTACTCGGAGCTATGGCTACACCTTC.

This clonotype was seen only a few times. V gene TRBV28 combines with J gene TRBJ1-2, with D unclear. Germline values: CDR1 MDHEN, CDR2 SYDVKM. This CDR3 region has 14 residues. V dropped 6 bases and J dropped 4 bases, with 15 bases sitting between them. Written as DNA, the CDR3 is TGTGCCAGCAGCCCCCGAGCCGTCAGCTATGGCTACACCTTC. Translated: CASSPRAVSYGYTF.

This clonotype was found a few times. This chain joins TRBV20-1 and TRBJ2-5; D unresolved. The J call may be mistaken, given a closer DNA end match to TRBJ2-1. Germline CDR1 DFQATT, CDR2 SNEGSKA (reference sequence). CDR3 length equals 16 residues. The CDR3 DNA is TGCAGTGCTAGCCCAGACGGCTACCCAACTGACAATGAGCAGTTCTTC. As protein: CSASPDGYPTDNEQFF.

The chain employs TRBV19 and TRBJ1-2, with no clear D. Germline CDR1 LNHDA, CDR2 SQIVND (reference sequence). The V and J ends lost 7 bases and 4 bases respectively, with 19 bases between them. This CDR3 is built from 15 residues. CDR3 DNA sequence: TGTGCCAGTACACCCCCGATCCCGAACGGCTATGGCTACACCTTC. Protein product: CASTPPIPNGYGYTF. Drawing the rest from reference TRBV19 and TRBJ1-2, the complete variable domain is DGGITQSPKYLFRKEGQNVTLSCEQNLNHDAMYWYRQDPGQGLRLIYYSQIVNDFQKGDIAEGYSVSREKKESFPLTVTSAQKNPTAFYLCASTPPIPNGYGYTFGSGTRLTVV.

This clonotype was seen ten or more times. The chain is built from TRBV9 and TRBJ2-7; unclear D gene. The CDR3 is 14 amino acids. The V end was cut by 4 bases, the J end by 0 bases, with 11 bases between. Germline CDR1 and CDR2: SGDLS and YYNGEE. The CDR3 sequence: CASSLTVSSYEQYF. Written as DNA, the CDR3 is TGTGCCAGCAGCTTAACAGTGAGCTCCTACGAGCAGTACTTC.

This clonotype was recorded a few times. The chain employs TRBV6-2 or TRBV6-3 and TRBJ1-2; 10 bases line up with TRBD1. The CDR3 has 15 amino acids. Losses at the gene ends were 2 bases for V and 8 bases for J; bases not matched to a gene: 8. Germline V lookup: CDR1 MNHEY, CDR2 SVGEGT. The CDR3 loop is CASSYLGQGLEGYTF. DNA for the CDR3: TGTGCCAGCAGTTACCTGGGACAGGGGCTGGAGGGCTACACCTTC.

This clonotype was counted a few times. This chain uses TRBV11-2 with TRBJ2-5; D is undetermined. The germline V and J ends were trimmed by 5 bases and 1 base, with 11 bases remaining between them. Per the germline V gene, CDR1 is SGHAT and CDR2 is FQNNGV. There are 14 residues in the CDR3. DNA of the CDR3: TGTGCCAGCAGCCCGGAAGGGCCCCAAGAGACCCAGTACTTC. Translated: CASSPEGPQETQYF.

The chain recombines TRBV29-1 with TRBJ2-5; 7 nucleotides agree with TRBD1. Per germline, CDR1 SQVTM and CDR2 ANQGSEA. Trimming removed 6 bases from V and 12 bases from J; junction bases left unmatched: 10. The CDR3 totals 11 residues. For the CDR3, the DNA is TGCAGCGTGCGAGGGACAGACGGCGAGTACTTC. Its protein is CSVRGTDGEYF. Using reference TRBV29-1 and TRBJ2-5 for the parts outside the CDR3, the full variable domain is SAVISQKPSRDICQRGTSLTIQCQVDSQVTMMFWYRQQPGQSLTLIATANQGSEATYESGFVIDKFPISRPNLTFSTLTVSNMSPEDSSIYLCSVRGTDGEYFGPGTRLLVL.

This clonotype showed up just a few times. The gene calls are TRBV28 and TRBJ2-7; 10 nucleotides match TRBD2. After removal of 8 bases from V and 9 bases from J, the junction contained 7 bases not matched to a gene. Looked up from germline, CDR1 is MDHEN and CDR2 is SYDVKM. The CDR3 sequence is 12 residues long. This chain's CDR3 is CASGPQREGQYF. The CDR3 DNA reads TGTGCCAGCGGTCCCCAGCGGGAGGGGCAGTACTTC.